The TCR beta chain under discussion was sequenced for a study of blood T cell repertoires in COVID-19. Study overall: Samples of COVID-19 (acute and convalescent) were obtained from the United States, Italy and Spain. T cells, B-cell-depleted T cells, or PBMCs supplied cDNA or gDNA.

The authors' processing: Cell counts per sample came from amplifying reference gene primers. The repertoire was sequenced with immunoSEQ multiplex PCR; TCRdb's copy has only in-frame clones and lacks some. V and J calls and clone size are those listed in that table; D and trimming were worked out from the DNA. Of approximately 290,000 clones in the sample, over 75% were seen once. In Seattle, patients joined the study during active infection and were tracked longitudinally. This clonotype originated in a human donor with COVID-19, enrolled during active disease. The donor label of this sample is uncertain. Sequencing used peripheral blood.

The DNA for the CDR3 is TGTGCCACCGCCTATAGCACAGATACGCAGTATTTT. Translated, it gives CATAYSTDTQYF. The rearrangement joins TRBV28 to TRBJ2-3; D is ambiguous. The V and J ends lost 10 bases and 0 bases respectively, with 8 bases between them. This CDR3 is built from 12 residues. Germline CDR1 reads MDHEN; CDR2 reads SYDVKM.